This T cell receptor (beta chain) appears in the sequencing data of a study of patients and donors after allogeneic stem cell transplantation. The V gene end was trimmed by 5 bases and the J gene end by 7 bases; junction bases not matched to a gene: 6. The CDR3 runs to 14 residues. The germline CDR1 and CDR2 sequences are DFQATT and SNEGSKA (reference sequence). One entry per CDR3 protein, called by TCRdb with MiXCR from the RT-PCR reads. The profile shows approximately 160,000 distinct CDR3 sequences, roughly 31% of them singletons. The source is a human donor who was either an allogeneic HSCT recipient or a stem cell or donor lymphocyte infusion donor (not recorded which). It is not recorded whose cells these are; they may come from a transplant donor. What was sequenced was blood, either unsorted or a sorted T cell fraction (not recorded which). The chain employs TRBV20-1 and TRBJ2-1; TRBD1 agrees at 12 bases. Written as DNA, the CDR3 is TGCAGTGCTGGGGACAGGGGGCGCGGGAATGAGCAGTTCTTC. Its translation is CSAGDRGRGNEQFF.